One sample yielded the 25 T cell receptor beta chains listed below, sequenced in a study of blood T cell repertoires in COVID-19. Data came from immunoSEQ multiplex PCR; TCRdb stores just in-frame clones and leaves some out. Of roughly 140,000 clones listed, over 80% are singletons. Material: peripheral blood. The receptors were sampled from a woman aged 40 to 50 with active or convalescent COVID-19.

This clone was found once. The chain combines TRBV28 with TRBJ1-4; D not resolved. CDR3 length: 13 amino acids. With 8 bases removed from V and 3 bases from J, the gap between germline ends came to 10 bases. Germline CDR1 and CDR2: MDHEN and SYDVKM. The chain's CDR3 is CASAEGANEKLFF. CDR3 in DNA: TGTGCCAGCGCTGAGGGCGCTAATGAAAAACTGTTTTTT.

The sample holds one count of this clone. The V gene is TRBV24-1, the J gene TRBJ2-1; TRBD2 matches 13 bases. CDR3 length equals 15 residues. CDR1 is KGHDR and CDR2 is SFDVKD in the germline V gene. V lost 4 bases, J lost 8 bases, and 4 bases stayed unmatched. The CDR3 DNA is TGTGCCACCAGTGACACCGGGACTAGCGGGGATGAGCAGTTCTTC. This encodes CATSDTGTSGDEQFF.

The chain uses TRBV18 and TRBJ2-2, with TRBD2 matching over 8 bases. The germline V gene has CDR1 KGHSH and CDR2 LQKENI. This CDR3 has 15 amino acids. V dropped 11 bases and J dropped 5; count of bases not matched to a gene: 13. The CDR3 here is CADPDGGGRTGELFF. CDR3 bases: TGTGCCGACCCCGACGGGGGGGGCAGGACCGGGGAGCTGTTTTTT. The whole variable domain, remainder taken from reference TRBV18 and TRBJ2-2, is NAGVMQNPRHLVRRRGQEARLRCSPMKGHSHVYWYRQLPEEGLKFMVYLQKENIIDESGMPKERFSAEFPKEGPSILRIQQVVRGDSAAYFCADPDGGGRTGELFFGEGSRLTVL.

The gene calls are TRBV19 and TRBJ1-5; possible D gene TRBD1, 6 bases. Germline loops: CDR1 LNHDA, CDR2 SQIVND (reference sequence). Trimming took off 5 bases at V and 3 bases at J, with 14 bases between the two ends. The CDR3 runs 15 residues. CDR3 nucleotide sequence: TGTGCCAGTAGTGCCACAGGGAAAGTCAATCAGCCCCAGCATTTT. Translating it yields CASSATGKVNQPQHF.

The chain recombines TRBV15 with TRBJ2-3; 10 bases align to TRBD1. Per germline, CDR1 LNHNV and CDR2 YYDKDF (reference sequence). Losses at the gene ends were 5 bases for V and 4 bases for J; bases not matched to a gene: 9. CDR3 size: 16 residues. The CDR3 DNA reads TGTGCCACCAGCGGTGGACAGGGGGGAGTTGCAGATACGCAGTATTTT. It encodes CATSGGQGGVADTQYF.

The rearrangement links TRBV19 to TRBJ1-5; D call uncertain. This CDR3 has 15 residues. Germline V gene data show CDR1 as LNHDA and CDR2 as SQIVND (reference sequence). V was pared by 5 bases and J by 6 bases, with 17 bases between. The CDR3 DNA follows: TGTGCCAGTAGTCCCCGAGGGAGGTCGAGTCAGCCCCAGCATTTT. Residues: CASSPRGRSSQPQHF.

This clone was observed a single time. The chain employs TRBV5-1 and TRBJ1-2; D unclear. Trimming took 2 bases from V and 13 from J, leaving 15 bases between them. The CDR3 has 12 amino acids. CDR1 and CDR2 (germline): SGHRS, YFSETQ. The CDR3 reads CASSLYPPPGTF. CDR3 bases: TGCGCCAGCAGCTTATACCCCCCTCCGGGCACCTTC.

The V gene is TRBV5-1, the J gene TRBJ1-1; 7 nucleotides match TRBD1. After removal of 4 bases from V and 1 base from J, the junction contained 4 bases not matched to a gene. The germline V gene has CDR1 SGHRS and CDR2 YFSETQ. The CDR3 spans 14 residues. DNA for the CDR3: TGCGCCAGCAGCGTGAGGACAGGGAACACTGAAGCTTTCTTT. This encodes CASSVRTGNTEAFF.

The V and J genes are TRBV23-1 and TRBJ2-2; 9 bases agree with TRBD1. TRBV23-1 is an open reading frame, and its role is uncertain. This CDR3 has 19 amino acids. Trimming removed 0 bases from V and 5 bases from J; junction bases left unmatched: 13. The CDR3 coding sequence is TGCGCCAGCAGTCAATCCCCCGACCTCTCCGGGACAGGGACCGGGGAGCTGTTTTTT. Encoded protein: CASSQSPDLSGTGTGELFF.

The count of this clone is one. V gene TRBV3-1 (or the pseudogene TRBV3-2) combines with J gene TRBJ2-7, with 7 bases identical to TRBD1. Germline CDR1 and CDR2: LGHDT and YNNKEL (reference sequence). The CDR3 is 15 residues long. V dropped 1 base and J dropped 4; count of bases not matched to a gene: 7. The CDR3 DNA reads TGTGCCAGCAGCCAAGTGGGGCGGACAGGATACGAGCAGTACTTC. Its protein product is CASSQVGRTGYEQYF.

V and J are TRBV6-2 or TRBV6-3 and TRBJ2-4, with 9 bases identical to TRBD2. The V and J ends lost 0 bases and 5 bases, in that order; junction bases with no gene match: 8. CDR1 MNHEY and CDR2 SVGEGT come from the germline V gene. This CDR3 has 17 residues. Written as DNA, the CDR3 is TGTGCCAGCAGTTACTCTACGCGGGAGGGCCCTGAAAACATTCAGTACTTC. Amino acid sequence: CASSYSTREGPENIQYF.

The gene calls are TRBV11-2 and TRBJ2-1; TRBD2 agrees at 14 bases. Germline loops: CDR1 SGHAT, CDR2 FQNNGV. The CDR3 is 17 residues long. With V trimmed by 5 bases and J by 5 bases, 8 bases remained unmatched. DNA for the CDR3: TGTGCCAGCAGCCGGCGACTAGCGGGAGGGCCGAACAATGAGCAGTTCTTC. It encodes CASSRRLAGGPNNEQFF.

V usage is TRBV7-9 and J usage is TRBJ1-1; D gene uncertain. V gave up 5 bases and J gave up 1 base, with 14 bases separating them. This CDR3 contains 15 residues. Germline CDR1 is SEHNR and CDR2 is FQNEAQ (reference sequence). The CDR3 reads CASSPSGRENTEAFF. CDR3 nucleotide sequence: TGTGCCAGCAGCCCATCGGGGAGGGAGAACACTGAAGCTTTCTTT.

V is TRBV5-5 and J is TRBJ1-1; D remains unclear. Germline V gene lookup returns CDR1 SGHKS and CDR2 YYEKEE (reference sequence). CDR3 length equals 12 residues. The germline V and J ends were trimmed by 2 bases and 2 bases, with 4 bases remaining between them. The CDR3 loop reads CASSLSNTEAFF. The CDR3, as DNA: TGTGCCAGCAGCTTATCTAACACTGAAGCTTTCTTT.

This clone was observed a single time. This sequence joins TRBV19 and TRBJ1-5; D is undetermined. Trimming stripped 1 base from V and 4 bases from J, with 11 bases between. This CDR3 has 15 amino acids. Germline loops: CDR1 LNHDA, CDR2 SQIVND (reference sequence). This chain's CDR3 is CASSIVLASNQPQHF. The CDR3 nucleotides read TGTGCCAGTAGTATAGTGTTGGCCAGTAATCAGCCCCAGCATTTT.

The chain couples TRBV30 to TRBJ1-5; D uncertain. Germline CDR1 GTSNPN, CDR2 SVGIG (reference sequence). Trimming removed 1 base from V and 1 base from J, with 11 bases in between. The CDR3 length is 15 residues. CDR3: CAWSAREGSNQPQHF. The CDR3 DNA is TGTGCCTGGAGTGCCCGGGAGGGAAGCAATCAGCCCCAGCATTTT.

This chain uses TRBV18 with TRBJ2-4; 9 bases are a match to TRBD1. Germline V gene data show CDR1 as KGHSH and CDR2 as LQKENI. The CDR3 totals 14 residues. V trimming: 4 bases; J trimming: 6 bases; junction bases outside the gene matches: 4. This CDR3 reads CASSLQDRGNIQYF. CDR3 nucleotide sequence: TGTGCCAGCTCACTACAGGACAGGGGAAACATTCAGTACTTC.

This clone came up once. The chain joins TRBV7-2 to TRBJ1-2; D may be TRBD1 (5 bases). This CDR3 is 15 amino acids long. Per the germline V gene, CDR1 is SGHTA and CDR2 is FQGNSA. The germline V and J ends were trimmed by 0 bases and 4 bases, with 12 bases remaining between them. CDR3 amino acids: CASSLAPTGVYGYTF. The DNA for the CDR3 is TGTGCCAGCAGCTTAGCGCCGACGGGGGTCTATGGCTACACCTTC.

Here the CDR3 DNA reads TGTGCCAGCAGCGGGGGGGTAACCTACGAGCAGTACTTC. It yields the protein CASSGGVTYEQYF. This rearrangement joins TRBV9 to TRBJ2-7; weak D call: TRBD2 (6 bases). This CDR3 region has 13 residues. Between the trimmed V and J ends, which lost 3 bases and 2 bases, there was a span of 9 bases. Germline values: CDR1 SGDLS, CDR2 YYNGEE.

This clone has just a few counts. Other DNA sequences from this sample encode an identical CDR3 as well. The rearrangement uses TRBV9 and TRBJ2-2; the match to TRBD2 covers 9 bases. Germline CDR1 reads SGDLS; CDR2 reads YYNGEE. CDR3 length: 17 residues. Unmatched junction bases numbered 5, after V lost 2 bases and J lost 0 bases. CDR3 sequence: CASSVGSGGANTGELFF. DNA of the CDR3: TGTGCCAGCAGCGTCGGTAGCGGGGGAGCGAACACCGGGGAGCTGTTTTTT.

The chain recombines TRBV3-1 (or the pseudogene TRBV3-2) with TRBJ2-7; 12 nucleotides align to TRBD1. The CDR3 loop spans 15 amino acids. Germline V gene data show CDR1 as LGHDT and CDR2 as YNNKEL (reference sequence). V trimming: 1 base; J trimming: 5 bases; junction bases outside the gene matches: 3. The DNA for the CDR3 is TGTGCCAGCAGCCAAGCCGGGACAGGGGGCCACGAGCAGTACTTC. This gives the protein CASSQAGTGGHEQYF.

The gene calls are TRBV28 and TRBJ1-5; TRBD1 matches 8 bases. Looked up from germline, CDR1 is MDHEN and CDR2 is SYDVKM. Unmatched junction bases numbered 7, after V lost 3 bases and J lost 3 bases. This CDR3 comprises 16 residues. The CDR3 is CASSFSGQGFNQPQHF. In DNA form, the CDR3 reads TGTGCCAGCAGTTTCAGCGGACAGGGATTCAATCAGCCCCAGCATTTT. Full variable domain (rest looked up from reference TRBV28 and TRBJ1-5): DVKVTQSSRYLVKRTGEKVFLECVQDMDHENMFWYRQDPGLGLRLIYFSYDVKMKEKGDIPEGYSVSREKKERFSLILESASTNQTSMYLCASSFSGQGFNQPQHFGDGTRLSIL.

The CDR3 nucleotides are TGTGCCAGCAGTCCCACAACAGGGCCCCATCAGCCCCAGCATTTT. Amino acid sequence: CASSPTTGPHQPQHF. The V call is TRBV27, the J call TRBJ1-5; D possibly corresponds to TRBD1 (6 bases). Trimming cost V 5 bases and J 5 bases, with 16 bases left between them. This CDR3 is built from 15 residues. CDR1 and CDR2 from the germline V gene are MNHEY and SMNVEV (reference sequence).

The rearrangement uses TRBV10-1 and TRBJ2-1; 8 nucleotides agree with TRBD2. V shed 3 bases and J 5 bases; nucleotides not matched to a gene: 6. CDR1 WNHNN and CDR2 SYGVQD come from the germline V gene (reference sequence). The CDR3 runs 15 residues. The CDR3 loop is CASSDPAGVHNEQFF. DNA of the CDR3: TGCGCCAGCAGTGACCCAGCGGGGGTTCACAATGAGCAGTTCTTC.

CDR3 nucleotides: TGTGCCATCAGTGAAAAGGGACTAGGTCCCAATGAGCAGTTCTTC. As protein: CAISEKGLGPNEQFF. The rearrangement uses TRBV10-3 and TRBJ2-1, with TRBD2 identical over 8 bases. Germline-derived CDR1 and CDR2 are ENHRY and SYGVKD. The CDR3 contains 15 residues. Unmatched junction bases numbered 7, after V lost 3 bases and J lost 6 bases.